What follows are 8 T cell receptor beta chains derived from one specimen sequenced in a study of beta chain features in type 1 diabetes. As every portion of the isolated RNA was reverse transcribed, the sequencing read expressed TCRB transcripts. Profiling relied on immunoSEQ multiplex PCR, and the TCRdb table lists in-frame clones only, not all of them. Among 200,000 to 300,000 clones, less than 15% were seen once, and the ten largest hold about 0.027%. The sequencing input was naive CD4+ T cells from blood. These receptors came from a woman in her thirties or forties in good health.

In nucleotides, the CDR3 is TGTGCCTGGGGGAATGGCGGGGCTGGGACAGATACGCAGTATTTT. Amino acid sequence: CAWGNGGAGTDTQYF. This chain links TRBV30 with TRBJ2-3; TRBD2 might be the D (6 bases). The V end was cut by 5 bases, the J end by 3 bases, with 18 bases between. Germline CDR1 and CDR2: GTSNPN and SVGIG (reference sequence). CDR3 size: 15 residues.

This clone came up a few times. This sequence joins TRBV9 and TRBJ2-2; D remains unclear. Germline values: CDR1 SGDLS, CDR2 YYNGEE. V lost 4 bases, J lost 4 bases, and 14 bases lay in between. CDR3 length equals 15 residues. CDR3 in DNA: TGTGCCAGCAGCTCCCGCGTATCTCTCACCGGGGAGCTGTTTTTT. It is translated as CASSSRVSLTGELFF.

Only a few counts were recorded for this clone. The chain links TRBV27 to TRBJ2-7; D possibly corresponds to TRBD1 (6 bases). V dropped 5 bases and J dropped 6 bases, with 14 bases sitting between them. There are 13 residues in the CDR3. Germline CDR1 and CDR2: MNHEY and SMNVEV (reference sequence). The CDR3 nucleotides are TGTGCCAGCAGTAAAGAGGGCAGGGGCGAGCAGTACTTC. Protein sequence: CASSKEGRGEQYF.

This clone showed up just a few times. The chain links TRBV29-1 to TRBJ1-1; no clear D gene. V lost 5 bases, J lost 2 bases, and 6 bases lay in between. From germline, CDR1 is SQVTM and CDR2 ANQGSEA. The CDR3 consists of 11 residues. CDR3 sequence (DNA): TGCAGCGTTCGACACAACACTGAAGCTTTCTTT. It codes for CSVRHNTEAFF.

This clone was seen only a few times. The chain is built from TRBV5-6 and TRBJ1-6, with D possibly matching TRBD1 (5 bases). Trimming removed 4 bases at V and 7 bases at J, with 15 bases between. The CDR3 has 15 residues. Germline assignment: CDR1 SGHDT and CDR2 YYEEEE. The CDR3 is CASSPDGGGNSPLHF. CDR3 sequence (DNA): TGTGCCAGCAGCCCGGACGGGGGAGGAAATTCACCCCTCCACTTT.

This clone has just a few counts. The rearrangement uses TRBV5-1 and TRBJ1-5, with a weak D call TRBD1 (5 bases). Germline-derived CDR1 and CDR2 are SGHRS and YFSETQ. This CDR3 has 15 residues. The V end was cut by 3 bases, the J end by 8 bases, with 18 bases between. The CDR3: CASSWGVGQMEPQHF. CDR3 nucleotide sequence: TGCGCCAGCAGCTGGGGGGTTGGACAAATGGAGCCCCAGCATTTT. Full variable domain (missing parts from reference TRBV5-1 and TRBJ1-5): KAGVTQTPRYLIKTRGQQVTLSCSPISGHRSVSWYQQTPGQGLQFLFEYFSETQRNKGNFPGRFSGRQFSNSRSEMNVSTLELGDSALYLCASSWGVGQMEPQHFGDGTRLSIL.

This clone was counted only a few times. The chain employs TRBV6-5 and TRBJ2-7; D not resolved. The CDR3 is 14 residues long. Trimming pared 6 bases from V and 0 bases from J, leaving 12 bases between. Germline values: CDR1 MNHEY, CDR2 SVGAGI. CDR3 loop: CASSLAYNSYEQYF. The CDR3 nucleotides are TGTGCCAGCAGCCTCGCCTATAACTCCTACGAGCAGTACTTC.

In DNA form, the CDR3 reads TGTGCCAGCAGCCGATCGGCGGGTGGTGAAAAACTGTTTTTT. Encoded protein: CASSRSAGGEKLFF. The chain couples TRBV5-4 to TRBJ1-4; D gene unclear. The CDR3 sequence is 14 residues long. Trimming left V 4 bases short and J 7 bases short, with 14 bases between. Germline CDR1 is SGHNT and CDR2 is YYREEE (reference sequence).